The 8 T cell receptor beta chains below come from one sample, sequenced in a study of T cell repertoires in cytomegalovirus infection. MiXCR, run by TCRdb on the reads, gives a single entry per CDR3 protein. The sample consists of around 280,000 distinct CDR3 sequences, approximately 8.9% of them appearing once. Source material: PBMCs. The receptor source for this set is a human donor in good health (CMV status not recorded). Some clones in this sample may be carry-over from other donors' samples.

This clonotype came up many times. The rearrangement joins TRBV7-2 to TRBJ2-1; D is ambiguous. The germline gives CDR1 SGHTA, CDR2 FQGNSA. This CDR3 is built from 15 residues. Trimming pared 4 bases from V and 0 bases from J, leaving 10 bases between. CDR3 residues: CASSWGGSSYNEQFF. CDR3 coding DNA: TGTGCCAGCAGCTGGGGTGGGTCCTCCTACAATGAGCAGTTCTTC.

In this sample, this clonotype turned up many times. The gene calls are TRBV14 and TRBJ2-1, with unresolved D. V shed 1 base and J shed 1 base, with 14 bases lying between them. This CDR3 comprises 17 residues. Germline assignment: CDR1 SGHDN and CDR2 FVKESK. For the CDR3, the DNA is TGTGCCAGCAGCCAAGGACCGAAGAGGCGGTCCTACAATGAGCAGTTCTTC. Translation: CASSQGPKRRSYNEQFF.

This clonotype has a count of ten or more. The chain employs TRBV7-6 and TRBJ2-3; 9 nucleotides match TRBD2. After removal of 3 bases from V and 0 bases from J, the junction contained 1 base not matched to a gene. CDR1 SGHVS and CDR2 FNYEAQ come from the germline V gene. The CDR3 covers 15 residues. The CDR3 DNA follows: TGTGCCAGCAGCTTTAGCGGGGGTAGCACAGATACGCAGTATTTT. It translates to CASSFSGGSTDTQYF. The variable domain in full, completed from reference TRBV7-6 and TRBJ2-3, reads GAGVSQSPRYKVTKRGQDVALRCDPISGHVSLYWYRQALGQGPEFLTYFNYEAQQDKSGLPNDRFSAERPEGSISTLTIQRTEQRDSAMYRCASSFSGGSTDTQYFGPGTRLTVL.

This clonotype was found many times. The chain carries TRBV15 and TRBJ1-2, with 8 bases lining up with TRBD1. With 9 bases clipped from V and 6 bases from J, the junction kept 9 bases outside the gene matches. Germline assignment: CDR1 LNHNV and CDR2 YYDKDF (reference sequence). The CDR3 is 13 amino acids. CDR3 residues: CATAGDRTNGYTF. The CDR3 region has the DNA TGTGCCACTGCGGGGGACAGGACCAATGGCTACACCTTC.

To note about this clonotype: Given a much more abundant clone one base away, this may be a read error. The chain carries TRBV6-4 and TRBJ2-1; 7 bases match TRBD2. Germline lookup yields CDR1 MRHNA and CDR2 SNTAGT. V shed 0 bases and J 10 bases; nucleotides not matched to a gene: 6. The CDR3 consists of 14 residues. CDR3 loop: CASSDSAGVKEQFF. The CDR3 DNA reads TGTGCCAGCAGTGACTCGGCGGGGGTCAAAGAGCAGTTCTTC.

This clonotype was seen many times. The chain employs TRBV6-2 or TRBV6-3 and TRBJ2-5; D gene unclear. Germline V gene data show CDR1 as MNHEY and CDR2 as SVGEGT. Trimming removed 2 bases at V and 2 bases at J, with 3 bases between. The CDR3 totals 12 residues. CDR3 in amino acids: CASSYGQETQYF. The CDR3 bases are TGTGCCAGCAGTTACGGGCAAGAGACCCAGTACTTC.

This clonotype was counted ten times or more. The V call is TRBV29-1, the J call TRBJ2-3; the match to TRBD2 covers 7 bases. This CDR3 has 13 amino acids. The V and J ends lost 4 bases and 5 bases, in that order; junction bases with no gene match: 6. CDR1 is SQVTM, CDR2 ANQGSEA, per germline. The CDR3 DNA reads TGCAGCGTTGCGGGTGGGAGGGGAGATACGCAGTATTTT. It is translated as CSVAGGRGDTQYF.

This clonotype has at least ten counts. The genes are TRBV29-1 and TRBJ2-5, with a possible D match to TRBD2 (5 bases). Germline V gene sequence: CDR1 SQVTM, CDR2 ANQGSEA. The CDR3 runs to 14 residues. The V gene lost 7 bases and the J gene lost 5 bases, with 20 bases spanning the gap. CDR3 loop: CSAAQGGKWETQYF. DNA of the CDR3: TGCAGCGCCGCTCAAGGAGGAAAATGGGAGACCCAGTACTTC.